The clone carrying this T cell receptor (beta chain) was recorded many times. MiXCR was run by TCRdb on the 5' RACE reads, yielding one entry per CDR3 protein. The repertoire has about 340,000 distinct CDR3 sequences, less than 20% of them found once; the top ten carry around 22%. This entry belongs to a study of T-cell memory formation after mild COVID-19. The CDR3 has 15 residues. The germline CDR1 and CDR2 sequences are SGHVS and FNYEAQ. V dropped 5 bases and J dropped 1 base, with 13 bases sitting between them. The chain has TRBV7-6 and TRBJ2-3; the D gene could be TRBD1 or TRBD2 (5 bases each). The TCR originated in a man between 18 and 29 years old who had mild COVID-19 (a few samples of this study predate the infection). Cell type and time point are not known. Sequencing was done on a sample of PBMCs or a T cell subset sorted from them (not recorded which). CDR3 coding DNA: TGTGCCAGCAGCCCCCCCGGGGCGGGCACAGATACGCAGTATTTT. This translates into CASSPPGAGTDTQYF.